The present TCR beta chain was sequenced within a study of molecular identifiers for immune sequencing clone quantification. Concerning this clonotype itself: Antigen: not known. Since a much larger clone is just one base distant, this may be a read error.

TCRdb reprocessed the PCR reads via MiXCR and lists one record per CDR3 protein. Here the sample spans approximately 670,000 distinct CDR3 sequences, 20% being singletons. Study-level findings and limits: Spiked Jurkat TCR RNA equal to one cell could reportedly be picked out among 900,000 to 1,000,000 naive cells.

The CDR3 covers 15 residues. The source is a human donor in good health. Some libraries in this study had Jurkat cell RNA spiked in. Specimen: naive CD8+ T cells from blood, with Jurkat cell RNA spiked in. Subset reported: FACS-sorted CD8+CD4-CCR7+CD45RA+ naive T cells. This chain joins TRBV12-3 or TRBV12-4 and TRBJ2-6; 8 bases map to TRBD1. CDR3 coding DNA: TGTGCCAGCGACGACAGGGGCTCTGGGGCCAGCGTCCTGACTTTC. Its protein is CASDDRGSGASVLTF.